These 12 T cell receptor beta chains were all obtained from the same sample, sequenced in a study of T cells in localized non-small cell lung cancer. Sequencing was performed with immunoSEQ multiplex PCR; in TCRdb, only in-frame clones are kept and a portion is missing. The table records approximately 67,000 clones, just under 85% of them present only once. Source: peripheral blood, taken before any cancer treatment. The receptors derive from a female donor older than 55 with stage I lung adenocarcinoma.

The V and J genes are TRBV11-2 and TRBJ2-2; TRBD1 agrees at 10 bases. The CDR3 covers 17 residues. J lost 5 bases, V lost 0 bases, and 6 bases had no gene match. Germline CDR1 is SGHAT and CDR2 is FQNNGV. The CDR3 region is CASSLDGTGVKTGELFF. In DNA, the CDR3 is TGTGCCAGCAGCTTAGACGGGACAGGGGTAAAGACCGGGGAGCTGTTTTTT. Variable domain in full (rest from reference TRBV11-2 and TRBJ2-2): EAGVAQSPRYKIIEKRQSVAFWCNPISGHATLYWYQQILGQGPKLLIQFQNNGVVDDSQLPKDRFSAERLKGVDSTLKIQPAKLEDSAVYLCASSLDGTGVKTGELFFGEGSRLTVL.

For the CDR3, the DNA is TGTGCCAGCAGCGCAAGCGGGGGATACAATGAGCAGTTCTTC. Its protein product is CASSASGGYNEQFF. The chain couples TRBV4-2 to TRBJ2-1; 8 nucleotides line up with TRBD2. The V segment lost 5 bases and the J segment 4 bases; nucleotides outside the gene matches: 4. The CDR3 length is 14 residues. Germline-derived CDR1 and CDR2 are LGHNA and YNFKEQ.

The chain combines TRBV5-4 with TRBJ1-1, with D unresolved. Trimming took 0 bases from V and 5 from J, leaving 11 bases between them. Germline V gene lookup returns CDR1 SGHNT and CDR2 YYREEE (reference sequence). The CDR3 has 14 amino acids. The CDR3 here is CASSLGGERTEAFF. The DNA of the CDR3 is TGTGCCAGCAGCTTGGGGGGTGAACGGACTGAAGCTTTCTTT.

For the CDR3, the DNA is TGCGCCAGCAGGAAGGACCAAGAGACCCAGTACTTC. Translating gives CASRKDQETQYF. This sequence joins TRBV5-1 and TRBJ2-5; D is unclear. The CDR3 length is 12 residues. V was trimmed by 5 bases and J by 0 bases, leaving 5 bases between them. Germline assignment: CDR1 SGHRS and CDR2 YFSETQ.

The chain uses TRBV5-5 and TRBJ1-2, with D maybe TRBD1 (5 bases). V dropped 1 base and J dropped 3 bases, with 13 bases sitting between them. The CDR3 runs to 15 residues. The V gene's germline CDR1 is SGHKS and CDR2 YYEKEE (reference sequence). CDR3 nucleotides: TGTGCCAGCAGCTTGTCACTGGGGCCCGACTATGGCTACACCTTC. It translates to CASSLSLGPDYGYTF.

This rearrangement joins TRBV6-6 to TRBJ2-7, with 7 bases fitting TRBD1. Germline CDR1 is MNHNY and CDR2 is SVGAGI (reference sequence). The CDR3 spans 15 residues. V trimming: 4 bases; J trimming: 2 bases; junction bases outside the gene matches: 8. This CDR3 reads CASSSPDRRTYEQYF. CDR3 coding DNA: TGTGCCAGCAGTTCGCCGGACAGGCGAACCTACGAGCAGTACTTC.

This clone was seen a handful of times. The chain links TRBV2 to TRBJ2-2; D is uncertain. V lost 3 bases to trimming and J lost 5 bases, with 7 bases between them. The CDR3 length is 13 residues. The germline CDR1 and CDR2 sequences are SNHLY and FYNNEI. The CDR3 DNA is TGTGCCAGCAGTGAGTTCCTGACCGGGGAGCTGTTTTTT. Translated, it gives CASSEFLTGELFF.

This sequence joins TRBV2 and TRBJ1-5; 8 bases align to TRBD1. CDR3 length equals 14 residues. CDR1 is SNHLY and CDR2 is FYNNEI in the germline V gene. Trimming cost V 6 bases and J 4 bases; bases outside gene matches: 5. Written as DNA, the CDR3 is TGTGCCAGCAGCGCGACAGGGGTGAATCAGCCCCAGCATTTT. It yields the protein CASSATGVNQPQHF.

This chain connects TRBV6-6 to TRBJ2-1; 8 bases fit TRBD1. Germline CDR1 is MNHNY and CDR2 is SVGAGI (reference sequence). This CDR3 has 13 amino acids. The trim removed 9 bases at V and 8 bases at J, leaving 9 bases unmatched. As DNA, the CDR3 is TGTGCCAGTGGGACAGGCCCTTTTGATGAGCAGTTCTTC. Protein sequence: CASGTGPFDEQFF.

This chain joins TRBV11-3 and TRBJ2-1, with TRBD2 matching 13 bases. The CDR3 spans 15 residues. Germline V gene data show CDR1 as SGHNT and CDR2 as YENEEA. Losses at the gene ends were 8 bases for V and 6 bases for J; bases not matched to a gene: 7. The CDR3 nucleotides are TGTGCCAGCGCGCTCAGACTAGCGGGAGGCAATGAGCAGTTCTTC. It encodes CASALRLAGGNEQFF. The full variable domain, in which reference TRBV11-3 and TRBJ2-1 provide the parts outside the CDR3, is EAGVVQSPRYKIIEKKQPVAFWCNPISGHNTLYWYLQNLGQGPELLIRYENEEAVDDSQLPKDRFSAERLKGVDSTLKIQPAELGDSAVYLCASALRLAGGNEQFFGPGTRLTVL.

The chain combines TRBV18 with TRBJ2-5; D is unclear. V was cut by 0 bases and J by 2 bases, with 7 bases left in between. CDR3 length: 14 amino acids. Germline-derived CDR1 and CDR2 are KGHSH and LQKENI. The CDR3 DNA sequence: TGTGCCAGCTCACCACCAACACTTCAAGAGACCCAGTACTTC. Its translation: CASSPPTLQETQYF.

J is TRBJ1-1 and V is TRBV9; unclear D gene. The V end was cut by 0 bases, the J end by 5 bases, with 11 bases between. The CDR3 spans 14 residues. CDR1 and CDR2 from the germline V gene are SGDLS and YYNGEE. The CDR3 region is CASSVGSSWTEAFF. Written as DNA, the CDR3 is TGTGCCAGCAGCGTAGGGAGTAGTTGGACTGAAGCTTTCTTT.